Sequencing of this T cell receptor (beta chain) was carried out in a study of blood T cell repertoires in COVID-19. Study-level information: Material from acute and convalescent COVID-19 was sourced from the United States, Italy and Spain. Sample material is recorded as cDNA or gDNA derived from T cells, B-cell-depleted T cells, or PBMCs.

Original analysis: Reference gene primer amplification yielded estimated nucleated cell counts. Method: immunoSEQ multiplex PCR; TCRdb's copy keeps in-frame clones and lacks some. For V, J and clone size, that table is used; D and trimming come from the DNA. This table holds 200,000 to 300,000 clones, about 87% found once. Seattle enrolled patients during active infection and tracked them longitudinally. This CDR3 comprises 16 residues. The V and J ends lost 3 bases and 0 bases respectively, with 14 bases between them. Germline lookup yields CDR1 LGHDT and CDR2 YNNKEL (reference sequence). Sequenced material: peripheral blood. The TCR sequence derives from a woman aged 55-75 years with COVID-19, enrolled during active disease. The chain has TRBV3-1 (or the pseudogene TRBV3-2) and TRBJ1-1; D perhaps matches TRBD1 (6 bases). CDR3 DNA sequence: TGTGCCAGCAGCCAGGACCCCGGGACACTGAACACTGAAGCTTTCTTT. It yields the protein CASSQDPGTLNTEAFF.